Shown below are 29 T cell receptor beta chains from a single sample sequenced in a study of T-cell reconstitution after alpha-beta-depleted transplantation in children. Unique molecular identifiers were incorporated when the TCRbeta library was constructed. MiXCR was run by TCRdb on the PCR reads, yielding one entry per CDR3 protein. Of some 390,000 distinct CDR3 sequences listed, roughly 20% are singletons. Source: PBMCs from the stem cell graft donor, taken from the stem cell graft. Receptors originate from a human donor who donated a stem cell graft to a child with acute myeloid leukemia.

The sample holds many counts of this clonotype. This chain links TRBV29-1 with TRBJ1-4, with a possible D match to TRBD1 (5 bases). Germline V gene sequence: CDR1 SQVTM, CDR2 ANQGSEA. The CDR3 is 12 residues long. Trimming shortened V by 1 base and J by 5 bases, and 5 bases separated the two germline ends. The CDR3 sequence is CSVEGDNEKLFF. The CDR3 coding sequence is TGCAGCGTTGAAGGGGACAATGAAAAACTGTTTTTT.

This clonotype was counted at least ten times. The V gene is TRBV20-1, the J gene TRBJ2-3; weak D call: TRBD2 (5 bases). CDR1 DFQATT and CDR2 SNEGSKA come from the germline V gene (reference sequence). This CDR3 is built from 12 residues. The V gene lost 6 bases and the J gene lost 4 bases, with 11 bases spanning the gap. In DNA form, the CDR3 reads TGCAGTGCATACGGGCGGGCAGATACGCAGTATTTT. This gives the protein CSAYGRADTQYF.

This clonotype was recorded a few times. The chain joins TRBV29-1 to TRBJ2-2; D uncertain. The germline V gene has CDR1 SQVTM and CDR2 ANQGSEA. The CDR3 covers 12 residues. Deletions cut 4 bases from V and 5 bases from J, with 8 bases between. The CDR3 loop reads CSVAGQTGELFF. The CDR3 coding sequence is TGCAGCGTTGCGGGTCAGACCGGGGAGCTGTTTTTT.

This clonotype was counted a few times. The chain is built from TRBV27 and TRBJ1-6, with 10 bases fitting TRBD1. This CDR3 comprises 14 residues. V dropped 5 bases and J dropped 8; count of bases not matched to a gene: 3. Looked up from germline, CDR1 is MNHEY and CDR2 is SMNVEV (reference sequence). For the CDR3, the DNA is TGTGCCAGCAGTCCCGGGACAGGGGATTCACCCCTCCACTTT. Encoded protein: CASSPGTGDSPLHF.

This clonotype came up many times. The gene calls are TRBV12-3 or TRBV12-4 and TRBJ1-1; 7 bases fit TRBD1. V gave up 8 bases and J gave up 1 base; unmatched junction bases: 4. The CDR3 sequence is 13 residues long. CDR3 loop: CASGGQANTEAFF. The CDR3 DNA sequence: TGTGCCAGCGGTGGACAGGCGAACACTGAAGCTTTCTTT.

In its sample, this clonotype was seen a few times. The rearrangement uses TRBV15 and TRBJ2-1, with a tentative D call TRBD1 (6 bases). The germline CDR1 and CDR2 sequences are LNHNV and YYDKDF (reference sequence). The length of the CDR3 is 14 residues. V shed 3 bases and J shed 4 bases, with 10 bases lying between them. The CDR3 DNA sequence: TGTGCCACCAGCAGCTCAGGGGCGTACAATGAGCAGTTCTTC. Amino acids: CATSSSGAYNEQFF.

This chain joins TRBV7-9 and TRBJ2-5, with a weak D call TRBD2 (5 bases). The V and J ends lost 5 bases and 2 bases respectively, with 15 bases between them. This CDR3 is 15 amino acids long. Germline CDR1 SEHNR, CDR2 FQNEAQ (reference sequence). CDR3 region: CASSPDGNPQETQYF. The CDR3 bases are TGTGCCAGCAGCCCAGACGGGAACCCTCAAGAGACCCAGTACTTC.

This sequence joins TRBV18 and TRBJ1-1; TRBD1 agrees at 10 bases. The length of the CDR3 is 17 residues. Germline trimming cut 4 bases from V and 5 bases from J; bases unmatched to any gene: 13. The V gene's germline CDR1 is KGHSH and CDR2 LQKENI. This chain's CDR3 is CASSRPAMGQGRTEAFF. The CDR3 DNA is TGTGCCAGCTCACGACCAGCGATGGGACAGGGGCGTACTGAAGCTTTCTTT. Full variable domain (remainder filled in from reference TRBV18 and TRBJ1-1): NAGVMQNPRHLVRRRGQEARLRCSPMKGHSHVYWYRQLPEEGLKFMVYLQKENIIDESGMPKERFSAEFPKEGPSILRIQQVVRGDSAAYFCASSRPAMGQGRTEAFFGQGTRLTVV.

The chain has TRBV2 and TRBJ1-6; D possibly corresponds to TRBD1 (5 bases). The CDR3 sequence is 17 residues long. Trimming took 3 bases from V and 7 from J, leaving 19 bases between them. Germline loops: CDR1 SNHLY, CDR2 FYNNEI. CDR3 sequence (DNA): TGTGCCAGCAGTGAGTTGGAAGGGGCGGATTCGAATTCACCCCTCCACTTT. Amino acid sequence: CASSELEGADSNSPLHF.

J is TRBJ2-7 and V is TRBV4-1, with D possibly being TRBD1 (5 bases). The V gene lost 0 bases and the J gene lost 2 bases, with 8 bases spanning the gap. The CDR3 sequence is 14 residues long. Germline V gene data show CDR1 as MGHRA and CDR2 as YSYEKL. CDR3 amino acids: CASSQEPRAYEQYF. For the CDR3, the DNA is TGCGCCAGCAGCCAAGAGCCCAGGGCCTACGAGCAGTACTTC.

The rearrangement joins TRBV28 to TRBJ1-1; 7 nucleotides match TRBD1. V shed 3 bases, J shed 11 bases, and the junction held 21 bases outside the gene matches. The CDR3 has 17 residues. Germline V gene lookup returns CDR1 MDHEN and CDR2 SYDVKM. As DNA, the CDR3 is TGTGCCAGCAGTTTGCCCCCTTTTTCAGACAGGGTTAAGGACGCTTTCTTT. Translated: CASSLPPFSDRVKDAFF.

V is TRBV28 and J is TRBJ2-7, with D unclear. CDR1 MDHEN and CDR2 SYDVKM come from the germline V gene. Between the trimmed V and J ends, which lost 10 bases and 4 bases, there was a span of 23 bases. CDR3 length: 15 residues. The CDR3 reads CATTKPGVTIYEQYF. As DNA, the CDR3 is TGTGCCACTACAAAACCGGGCGTCACGATTTACGAGCAGTACTTC.

This clonotype came up many times. The CDR3 sequence is CASSIQNQPQHF. CDR3 sequence (DNA): TGTGCCAGCAGCATCCAGAATCAGCCCCAGCATTTT. This chain joins TRBV7-2 and TRBJ1-5; D remains ambiguous. Germline V gene data show CDR1 as SGHTA and CDR2 as FQGNSA. CDR3 length: 12 amino acids. Trimming removed 5 bases from V and 4 bases from J, with 6 bases in between.

The V and J genes are TRBV11-2 and TRBJ2-3; D unresolved. V lost 0 bases, J lost 0 bases, and 10 bases lay in between. Per the germline V gene, CDR1 is SGHAT and CDR2 is FQNNGV. CDR3 length: 16 amino acids. The DNA of the CDR3 is TGTGCCAGCAGCTTAGATCCAGACTCTAGCACAGATACGCAGTATTTT. Amino acid sequence: CASSLDPDSSTDTQYF. Full variable domain (missing parts from reference TRBV11-2 and TRBJ2-3): EAGVAQSPRYKIIEKRQSVAFWCNPISGHATLYWYQQILGQGPKLLIQFQNNGVVDDSQLPKDRFSAERLKGVDSTLKIQPAKLEDSAVYLCASSLDPDSSTDTQYFGPGTRLTVL.

In its sample, this clonotype was seen once. This chain links TRBV24-1 with TRBJ2-3; D might be TRBD2 (6 bases). The CDR3 loop spans 16 amino acids. The V gene's germline CDR1 is KGHDR and CDR2 SFDVKD. V shed 3 bases and J shed 8 bases, with 20 bases lying between them. The CDR3 reads CATSDPGTALGGTQYF. The CDR3 DNA reads TGTGCCACCAGTGATCCTGGGACTGCACTGGGGGGTACGCAGTATTTT.

This clonotype has just a few counts. The rearrangement joins TRBV10-3 to TRBJ2-1; tentatively, D is TRBD2 (6 bases). The CDR3 consists of 17 residues. V lost 2 bases, J lost 2 bases, and 16 bases lay in between. The germline gives CDR1 ENHRY, CDR2 SYGVKD. The CDR3 here is CAISEIVSGGPYNEQFF. The CDR3 DNA reads as TGTGCCATCAGTGAGATTGTTAGCGGCGGTCCCTACAATGAGCAGTTCTTC.

In its sample, this clonotype was seen many times. The chain joins TRBV12-3 or TRBV12-4 to TRBJ2-1; 7 positions agree with TRBD2. The V and J ends lost 7 bases and 7 bases, in that order; junction bases with no gene match: 22. CDR3 size: 18 residues. The CDR3 region is CASNEWASGHSLYNEQFF. As DNA, the CDR3 is TGTGCCAGCAACGAATGGGCTAGCGGCCACTCATTGTATAATGAGCAGTTCTTC.

The V call is TRBV5-5, the J call TRBJ1-6, with no clear D. Germline CDR1 reads SGHKS; CDR2 reads YYEKEE (reference sequence). There are 12 residues in the CDR3. Between the trimmed V and J ends, which lost 1 base and 13 bases, there was a span of 9 bases. Here the CDR3 DNA reads TGTGCCAGCAGCTTGTACGGTGGTCCCCTCCACTTT. Encoded protein: CASSLYGGPLHF.

This clonotype was recorded a few times. This chain connects TRBV20-1 to TRBJ2-1; TRBD2 agrees at 8 bases. V lost 6 bases, J lost 4 bases, and 8 bases stayed unmatched. CDR1 is DFQATT and CDR2 is SNEGSKA in the germline V gene (reference sequence). This CDR3 has 14 residues. Here the CDR3 reads CSARRGGVYNEQFF. In DNA form, the CDR3 reads TGCAGTGCCCGCCGGGGGGGCGTGTACAATGAGCAGTTCTTC.

V gene TRBV7-9 combines with J gene TRBJ2-7, with 10 bases matching TRBD1. The CDR3 runs to 15 residues. Germline loops: CDR1 SEHNR, CDR2 FQNEAQ (reference sequence). Unmatched junction bases numbered 9, after V lost 5 bases and J lost 5 bases. The CDR3 DNA reads as TGTGCCAGCAGCACGACCGGGACAGGGGTCAACGAGCAGTACTTC. Protein product: CASSTTGTGVNEQYF.

In this sample, this clonotype turned up a few times. The V call is TRBV20-1, the J call TRBJ1-1, with TRBD1 identical over 8 bases. Trimming cost V 0 bases and J 6 bases; bases outside gene matches: 6. Per the germline V gene, CDR1 is DFQATT and CDR2 is SNEGSKA (reference sequence). The CDR3 has 14 amino acids. The CDR3 bases are TGCAGTGCTAGAGACCCCGGACAGGGCGCTGAAGCTTTCTTT. Amino acids: CSARDPGQGAEAFF.

This chain joins TRBV5-1 and TRBJ1-5; weak D call: TRBD1 (5 bases). Trimming cost V 7 bases and J 7 bases, with 12 bases left between them. Per the germline V gene, CDR1 is SGHRS and CDR2 is YFSETQ. CDR3 size: 12 residues. CDR3 amino acids: CASLERGQPQHF. CDR3 DNA sequence: TGCGCCAGCCTTGAGAGGGGCCAGCCCCAGCATTTT.

The table lists this clonotype with a few counts. V gene TRBV20-1 combines with J gene TRBJ2-7, with TRBD2 matching over 12 bases. The CDR3 spans 16 residues. Germline-derived CDR1 and CDR2 are DFQATT and SNEGSKA (reference sequence). Losses at the gene ends were 2 bases for V and 3 bases for J; bases not matched to a gene: 8. The CDR3 DNA is TGCAGTGCTAGACCCCCTGGGACTAGCGGGCTCTACGAGCAGTACTTC. Encoded protein: CSARPPGTSGLYEQYF.

This clonotype showed up just a few times. The CDR3 region has the DNA TGTGCCAGCAGCTTTGGTCGGCGACTGCGGGGGACTTCTTACAATGAGCAGTTCTTC. It codes for CASSFGRRLRGTSYNEQFF. This chain joins TRBV11-2 and TRBJ2-1; 7 bases fit TRBD2. V shed 3 bases, J shed 4 bases, and the junction held 18 bases outside the gene matches. The germline gives CDR1 SGHAT, CDR2 FQNNGV. The CDR3 is made up of 19 amino acids.

This clonotype showed up many times. V is TRBV12-3 or TRBV12-4 and J is TRBJ1-1, with a weak D call TRBD1 (5 bases). The ends were cut back, 6 bases at V and 4 bases at J, with 15 bases in the middle. The CDR3 extends over 14 amino acids. The DNA of the CDR3 is TGTGCCAGCAGCCAATGGGGACTCTCCACTGAAGCTTTCTTT. Translated, it gives CASSQWGLSTEAFF.

Regarding this clonotype: An end of the junction does not agree with germline; a read error may underlie this. This chain connects TRBV5-1 to TRBJ2-7; tentative D call: TRBD2 (5 bases). This CDR3 is 12 amino acids long. Germline loops: CDR1 SGHRS, CDR2 YFSETQ. The chain's CDR3 is CASSLTTGKFIF. CDR3 nucleotide sequence: TGCGCCAGCAGCCTCACAACCGGGAAATTTATTTTC.

The CDR3 sequence is CASRTTGAKGNTEAFF. The CDR3 DNA reads TGTGCCAGCAGGACCACAGGGGCCAAGGGGAACACTGAAGCTTTCTTT. The chain employs TRBV2 and TRBJ1-1; 7 nucleotides match TRBD1. The CDR3 consists of 16 residues. Germline CDR1 reads SNHLY; CDR2 reads FYNNEI. V was clipped by 6 bases and J by 1 base; unmatched bases: 11.

This clonotype appeared many times. The V and J genes are TRBV29-1 and TRBJ1-5, with a weak D call TRBD1 (5 bases). CDR3 length equals 11 residues. V lost 4 bases, J lost 9 bases, and 10 bases lay in between. Germline assignment: CDR1 SQVTM and CDR2 ANQGSEA. The CDR3 is CSVGGDRPQHF. The DNA of the CDR3 is TGCAGCGTTGGGGGGGATCGGCCCCAGCATTTT.

The chain uses TRBV20-1 and TRBJ2-7; 8 positions match TRBD1. Germline V gene lookup returns CDR1 DFQATT and CDR2 SNEGSKA (reference sequence). The junction had 9 bases not matched to a gene; V was cut back by 2 bases and J by 6 bases. The CDR3 has 14 residues. CDR3 coding DNA: TGCAGTGCTAGATCGGACAGGGTTGTTCGCGAGCAGTACTTC. It translates to CSARSDRVVREQYF.